Listed below are T cell receptor beta chains from one sample, sequenced in a study of T cells in Graves' hyperthyroidism and ophthalmopathy. TCRdb used MiXCR to reprocess the multiplex PCR reads, holding one entry per CDR3 protein. The sample shows fewer than 350,000 distinct CDR3 sequences, roughly a fifth of them seen only once. Sequencing input: blood. The receptors originated from a man between 50 and 59 years old with Graves' ophthalmopathy. Both conserved end residues are part of each CDR3. D genes are given only for firm matches. Rows give clone size only sometimes, using once, few, many, or a class for an expanded clone.

DNA,CDR3,J,size,V,length,D
TGCAGTGCTGTAGAGCGACTCTATGGCTACACCTTC,CSAVERLYGYTF,TRBJ1-2,.,TRBV20-1,12,.
TGCGCCAGCAGTTATGGACTAGCGGGATATGAGCAGTACTTC,CASSYGLAGYEQYF,TRBJ2-7,few,TRBV10-1,14,TRBD2
TGTGCCAGCAGCTTAGCCAGGGTCGGGGCCGAGCAGTACTTC,CASSLARVGAEQYF,TRBJ2-7,.,TRBV7-2,14,.
TGCGCCAGCAGTGAAGTTATGGGACAAATGTATCCCCTCCACTTT,CASSEVMGQMYPLHF,TRBJ1-6,.,TRBV6-9,15,.
TGTGCCAGCAGTTTCACTAGCGGGAGAAGGGCTGACCAAGAGACCCAGTACTTC,CASSFTSGRRADQETQYF,TRBJ2-5,many,TRBV28,18,TRBD2
TGTGCCAGCAGCTCCGGACAGAAAAACTACGAGCAGTACTTC,CASSSGQKNYEQYF,TRBJ2-7,.,TRBV11-2,14,.
TGTGCCATAGAGGGACAGGGATTCGAGCAGTACTTC,CAIEGQGFEQYF,TRBJ2-7,few,TRBV28,12,TRBD1
TGTGCCAGCAGTGGGACTAGCGGGAGCTCCTACGAGCAGTACTTC,CASSGTSGSSYEQYF,TRBJ2-7,.,TRBV2,15,TRBD2
TGTGCCAGCAGCTTGCATCGACAGGGGGATTATGAAAAACTGTTTTTT,CASSLHRQGDYEKLFF,TRBJ1-4,many,TRBV5-8,16,TRBD1
TGTGCCAGCAGTGAATCCGGGAGAAATGAGCAGTTCTTC,CASSESGRNEQFF,TRBJ2-1,few,TRBV6-1,13,.
TGTGCCTGGATGGACCTATGGGGGGATGAGCAGTTCTTC,CAWMDLWGDEQFF,TRBJ2-1,few,TRBV30,13,.
TGTGCCAGCAGAGGGACAGGGGTCCAGCCCCAGCATTTT,CASRGTGVQPQHF,TRBJ1-5,few,TRBV2,13,TRBD1
TGTGCCAGCAGTTTCCCGACACGGACCTATGGCTACACCTTC,CASSFPTRTYGYTF,TRBJ1-2,.,TRBV12-3/TRBV12-4,14,.
TGTGCCAGCAGCTCCGGCTTCTACAATGAGCAGTTCTTC,CASSSGFYNEQFF,TRBJ2-1,.,TRBV7-9,13,.
TGCGCCAGCAGCTTGACTAGCGGGGCCTCCTACGAGCAGTACTTC,CASSLTSGASYEQYF,TRBJ2-7,.,TRBV5-1,15,TRBD2
TGCGCCAGCAGCCATCCGGGACAGGGGACCTACGAGCAGTACTTC,CASSHPGQGTYEQYF,TRBJ2-7,many,TRBV5-1,15,TRBD1
TGTGCCAGCAGCACCTGGCGGCTGGCTGATCAGCCCCAGCATTTT,CASSTWRLADQPQHF,TRBJ1-5,many,TRBV28,15,.
TGCGCCAGCAGCCAAGTGCTAGCGGGAGGGATTTTGGACACCGGGGAGCTGTTTTTT,CASSQVLAGGILDTGELFF,TRBJ2-2,.,TRBV4-1,19,TRBD2
TGCGCCAGCAGGAGGTCACAGGGGGCGCACAGTGAGCAGTTCTTC,CASRRSQGAHSEQFF,TRBJ2-1,.,TRBV5-1,15,TRBD1
TGTGCCAGCAGTGGGCCAGTCGAGGGCAATCAGCCCCAGCATTTT,CASSGPVEGNQPQHF,TRBJ1-5,few,TRBV6-1,15,.
TGTGCCAGCAGAGATGGGACCCAAGAGACCCAGTACTTC,CASRDGTQETQYF,TRBJ2-5,.,TRBV6-1,13,.
TGTGCCATCAGTGAGTCCGGCAGCCAAGAGACCCAGTACTTC,CAISESGSQETQYF,TRBJ2-5,few,TRBV10-3,14,.
TGTGCCAGCAGCTCCTCTAGCGGGAGGGCCCAAAAGACCCAGTACTTC,CASSSSSGRAQKTQYF,TRBJ2-5,many,TRBV7-9,16,TRBD2
TGTGCCAGCAGTGGGGGACAGGGCATCCAGCATTTT,CASSGGQGIQHF,TRBJ1-5,few,TRBV25-1,12,TRBD1
TGTGCCAGCAGTGAAGACGAGTATCAGCCCCAGCATTTT,CASSEDEYQPQHF,TRBJ1-5,.,TRBV6-1,13,.
TGTGCCAGCAGCTTAGAAGTCAGGGGCACCAATCAGCCCCAGCATTTT,CASSLEVRGTNQPQHF,TRBJ1-5,few,TRBV7-8,16,.
TGTGCCAGCAGTTTAGCTCAGCCCCAGCATTTT,CASSLAQPQHF,TRBJ1-5,many,TRBV12-3/TRBV12-4,11,.
TGTGCCAGCAGTTATCGGAGTATGAACACTGAAGCTTTCTTT,CASSYRSMNTEAFF,TRBJ1-1,.,TRBV27,14,.
TGTGCCAGCAGCCAAGAAAATATCGGACTAGGGACAGATACGCAGTATTTT,CASSQENIGLGTDTQYF,TRBJ2-3,.,TRBV3-1,17,TRBD2
TGTGCCAGCAGCATGACAGTTTCTAGCACAGATACGCAGTATTTT,CASSMTVSSTDTQYF,TRBJ2-3,many,TRBV7-3,15,.
TGCAGTGCTAGTGACATGAACACTGAAGCTTTCTTT,CSASDMNTEAFF,TRBJ1-1,many,TRBV20-1,12,.
TGTGCCAGCAATCCGCCCGGGACAGGGTCCCACGAGCAGTACTTC,CASNPPGTGSHEQYF,TRBJ2-7,many,TRBV28,15,TRBD1
TGTGCCAGCAGCTTGGCGCCCAGCAAGAACACTGAAGCTTTCTTT,CASSLAPSKNTEAFF,TRBJ1-1,.,TRBV5-5,15,.
TGTGCCAGCCGTTTCCCCAGTACGACCGAGCAGTACTTC,CASRFPSTTEQYF,TRBJ2-7,few,TRBV28,13,.
TGTGCCAGCACAGTGGCAGGGAAGACCACTGAAGCTTTCTTT,CASTVAGKTTEAFF,TRBJ1-1,many,TRBV2,14,.
TGTGCCAGCAGTGAAGGAGGGGTGGGCTACGAGCAGTACTTC,CASSEGGVGYEQYF,TRBJ2-7,many,TRBV2,14,.
TGTGCCAGCAGTGGAAAAACAGGGGGTGGCACAGATACGCAGTATTTT,CASSGKTGGGTDTQYF,TRBJ2-3,.,TRBV6-1,16,TRBD1
TGTGCCAGCAGTTTCCTTGACTATGGCTACACCTTC,CASSFLDYGYTF,TRBJ1-2,many,TRBV28,12,.
TGCGCCAGCGGAGACTACTCCTACGAGCAGTACTTC,CASGDYSYEQYF,TRBJ2-7,.,TRBV5-1,12,.
TGCAGCGTTGAGACTGGCTGGGATACGCAGTATTTT,CSVETGWDTQYF,TRBJ2-3,.,TRBV29-1,12,.
TGCAGTGCTACAAGACAGGACCTTAACTATGGCTACACCTTC,CSATRQDLNYGYTF,TRBJ1-2,many,TRBV20-1,14,.
TGTGCCAGCAGTTTTCCGGGACAGGGGCCCATGAACACTGAAGCTTTCTTT,CASSFPGQGPMNTEAFF,TRBJ1-1,once,TRBV28,17,TRBD1
TGTGCCAGCAGGATGGGCTACGAGCAGTACTTC,CASRMGYEQYF,TRBJ2-7,many,TRBV7-9,11,.
TGTGCCAGCAGCTTAGCGGTGGGGGAGACCCAGTACTTC,CASSLAVGETQYF,TRBJ2-5,many,TRBV7-8,13,.
TGTGCCAGCAGTTCCTTGTCAGCGTCCAGCAGGGCTCAGCCCCAGCATTTT,CASSSLSASSRAQPQHF,TRBJ1-5,many,TRBV28,17,.
TGTGCCAGCTCACCAAAAGGACTAGCCCAATCCTTCGGGGAGCTGTTTTTT,CASSPKGLAQSFGELFF,TRBJ2-2,.,TRBV18,17,TRBD2
TGTGCCAGCAGTTACTCGATTGGGAGATCGGGCTATGGCTACACCTTC,CASSYSIGRSGYGYTF,TRBJ1-2,.,TRBV6-5,16,.
TGCAGCTCACTCGGCCAGGGGGCAGTGGATACGCAGTATTTT,CSSLGQGAVDTQYF,TRBJ2-3,few,TRBV29-1,14,TRBD1
TGTGCCAGCAGTTACTCCAGACAGGCACAATCCTACGAGCAGTACTTC,CASSYSRQAQSYEQYF,TRBJ2-7,.,TRBV6-5,16,.
TGTGCCAGCAGTGGGGACAGATGGGCCCACGAGCAGTACTTC,CASSGDRWAHEQYF,TRBJ2-7,many,TRBV28,14,TRBD1
TGTGCCAGCAGCCCGGGGGGCAACTATGGCTACACCTTC,CASSPGGNYGYTF,TRBJ1-2,many,TRBV5-8,13,.
TGTGCCAGCAGTTTGGGCCCCCGGGATGGCTACACCTTC,CASSLGPRDGYTF,TRBJ1-2,many,TRBV27,13,.
TGTGCCAGCAGTTATTCGGTAGCGGGAGGCTACGAGCAGTACTTC,CASSYSVAGGYEQYF,TRBJ2-7,.,TRBV6-2/TRBV6-3,15,TRBD2